This T cell receptor (beta chain) was sequenced in a study of response to subunit inactivated influenza vaccine. TCRdb redid the calling of the RT-PCR reads with MiXCR, one entry per CDR3 protein. The sample shows approximately 490,000 distinct CDR3 sequences, less than 7.5% of them seen only once. This clonotype has only a few counts. Its antigen is not known. Findings and caveats of the study: The authors suggested that few new T cells are recruited per seasonal influenza vaccination.

The sample was PBMCs from blood, taken around 25 months after vaccination. This receptor was obtained from a man aged 50 to 75 who received an inactivated influenza vaccine.

CDR3 sequence (DNA): TGTGCCAGCACCTCGAGCACTGAAGCTTTCTTT. Its translation: CASTSSTEAFF. V and J are TRBV11-2 and TRBJ1-1, with D unresolved. This CDR3 is 11 amino acids long. Germline lookup yields CDR1 SGHAT and CDR2 FQNNGV. Trimming stripped 7 bases from V and 4 bases from J, with 7 bases between.